Listed here are 4 T cell receptor beta chains from one sample, sequenced in a study of CD8+ T cells in alopecia areata. Treatment reported: oral pan-JAK inhibitor, 5-10 mg twice daily. Extracted RNA was reverse transcribed, and the resulting cDNA served as sequencing template. This table comes from immunoSEQ multiplex PCR, and its TCRdb copy is limited to in-frame clones, with some not included. The data show 110,000 or so clones, with 56% seen just once and about 3.2% held by the top ten. Specimen: CD4+ T cells sorted from blood, collected at week 24, from a patient treated with tofacitinib. These receptor sequences come from a human donor with alopecia areata.

V usage is TRBV4-2 and J usage is TRBJ1-1, with no clear D. The CDR3 length is 13 residues. V gave up 0 bases and J gave up 5 bases, with 7 bases separating them. Germline CDR1 reads LGHNA; CDR2 reads YNFKEQ. CDR3 DNA sequence: TGTGCCAGCAGCCAAGATATAGGGACTGAAGCTTTCTTT. Protein sequence: CASSQDIGTEAFF.

The genes are TRBV29-1 and TRBJ1-1; 7 bases agree with TRBD1. This CDR3 has 13 residues. J gave up 4 bases and V 3 bases, and 5 bases lay outside the gene matches. Germline V gene data show CDR1 as SQVTM and CDR2 as ANQGSEA. The CDR3: CSVERQGGTEAFF. The DNA for the CDR3 is TGCAGCGTTGAGAGACAGGGAGGCACTGAAGCTTTCTTT.

Only a few counts were recorded for this clone. The chain couples TRBV29-1 to TRBJ2-5, with D perhaps TRBD2 (5 bases). The V and J ends lost 6 bases and 0 bases respectively, with 8 bases between them. Per germline, CDR1 SQVTM and CDR2 ANQGSEA. The CDR3 covers 12 residues. CDR3 in DNA: TGCAGCGTGGAGACTAACCAAGAGACCCAGTACTTC. Its protein is CSVETNQETQYF.

This clone was seen a handful of times. The chain uses TRBV29-1 and TRBJ1-1; TRBD1 aligns across 7 bases. With V trimmed by 6 bases and J by 0 bases, 7 bases remained unmatched. The CDR3 covers 14 residues. Germline assignment: CDR1 SQVTM and CDR2 ANQGSEA. The CDR3 DNA follows: TGCAGCGTCTCCCACAGGGGACTGAACACTGAAGCTTTCTTT. Translating gives CSVSHRGLNTEAFF.